This T cell receptor (beta chain) comes out of a study of Graves' ophthalmopathy and Graves' hyperthyroidism. Trimming at V came to 3 bases and at J to 7 bases, leaving 8 bases not matched to a gene. This CDR3 is built from 14 residues. Germline lookup yields CDR1 SGHDT and CDR2 YYEEEE. The study amplified TCR beta CDR3 regions using RNA transcripts. Amplification began with first-round RT-PCR using HTBI primers, then second-round multiplex PCR was performed. TCRdb ran MiXCR on the multiplex PCR reads and lists one entry per CDR3 protein. The sample contains some 360,000 distinct CDR3 sequences, about a sixth of which appear only once. This clonotype was picked up many times.

The sample taken for sequencing was peripheral blood. This TCR was sampled from an adult woman with stable Graves' hyperthyroidism. The chain recombines TRBV5-6 with TRBJ2-7, with 9 bases aligning to TRBD1. This chain's CDR3 is CASSYRTGVHEQYF. CDR3 nucleotide sequence: TGTGCCAGCAGCTACAGGACAGGGGTTCATGAGCAGTACTTC.